Following are 27 T cell receptor beta chains from one sample sequenced in a study of regulatory T cells in long-lasting Graves disease. Investigators prepared the TCR beta libraries by applying iRepertoire HTBI primers and Arm-PCR of CDR3 regions. MiXCR, applied by TCRdb to the multiplex PCR reads, yields one record per CDR3 protein. The sample has 400,000 to 500,000 distinct CDR3 sequences; around 13% are singletons. Time point here: newly diagnosed GD, antithyroid drugs for less than 3 months. The TCR library used RNA extracted from PBMCs. This same sample was also taken into another study, of T cells in Graves' hyperthyroidism and ophthalmopathy.

The sample in question was peripheral blood mononuclear cells (PBMCs), obtained at new diagnosis, from a patient treated with antithyroid drugs. Receptors were obtained from a woman aged 50 to 65 with Graves disease.

This clonotype was detected ten times or more. The gene calls are TRBV7-3 and TRBJ2-3; 10 bases fit TRBD2. Trimming took 2 bases from V and 5 from J; bases not matched to a gene: 4. The CDR3 consists of 15 residues. Germline CDR1 is SGHTA and CDR2 is FQGTGA. CDR3 in DNA: TGTGCCAGCAGCTTACTAGCGGGAGAAGGAGATACGCAGTATTTT. This encodes CASSLLAGEGDTQYF.

This clonotype was detected many times. The chain couples TRBV28 to TRBJ1-4; D is undetermined. This CDR3 has 16 amino acids. The germline CDR1 and CDR2 sequences are MDHEN and SYDVKM. V was shortened by 4 bases and J by 0 bases, with 12 bases between the two germline ends. CDR3: CASSSVSPATNEKLFF. Written as DNA, the CDR3 is TGTGCCAGCAGTTCAGTCTCTCCTGCAACTAATGAAAAACTGTTTTTT.

This clonotype has ten or more counts. V gene TRBV6-2 or TRBV6-3 combines with J gene TRBJ2-7; 8 bases fit TRBD1. Trimming at V came to 0 bases and at J to 12 bases, leaving 16 bases not matched to a gene. The CDR3 has 16 residues. Per germline, CDR1 MNHEY and CDR2 SVGEGT. CDR3 nucleotide sequence: TGTGCCAGCAGTTACTCGCCCGGGACAGGTTCCTACGAGGTGTACTTC. The encoded protein is CASSYSPGTGSYEVYF.

In this sample, this clonotype turned up many times. The chain has TRBV28 and TRBJ2-3; tentative D call: TRBD2 (6 bases). The V end was cut by 2 bases, the J end by 0 bases, with 15 bases between. This CDR3 is 17 amino acids long. Germline V lookup: CDR1 MDHEN, CDR2 SYDVKM. The CDR3 DNA sequence: TGTGCCAGCAGTTTACCTAGCGATCCGACTAGCACAGATACGCAGTATTTT. Translation: CASSLPSDPTSTDTQYF.

The CDR3 region has the DNA TGCGCCAGCAGCCATCTTGGACTAGCCCAAGAGACCCAGTACTTC. It encodes CASSHLGLAQETQYF. The chain recombines TRBV4-1 with TRBJ2-5, with TRBD2 identical over 8 bases. This CDR3 region has 15 residues. Germline CDR1 reads MGHRA; CDR2 reads YSYEKL. With V trimmed by 3 bases and J by 1 base, 4 bases remained unmatched.

This clonotype was observed at least ten times. The chain recombines TRBV28 with TRBJ1-3, with a possible D match to TRBD1 (6 bases). Germline assignment: CDR1 MDHEN and CDR2 SYDVKM. Trimming removed 8 bases from V and 0 bases from J, with 14 bases in between. The CDR3 sequence is 15 residues long. CDR3 protein: CASLAGQFSGNTIYF. The DNA for the CDR3 is TGTGCCAGCCTCGCCGGACAGTTCTCTGGAAACACCATATATTTT.

This rearrangement joins TRBV30 to TRBJ2-3; 7 nucleotides align to TRBD2. This CDR3 is 15 amino acids long. Losses at the gene ends were 1 base for V and 5 bases for J; bases not matched to a gene: 9. Germline loops: CDR1 GTSNPN, CDR2 SVGIG (reference sequence). The CDR3 DNA reads as TGTGCCTGGAGTGAGGGGAATAGCGGGTTAGATACGCAGTATTTT. Protein: CAWSEGNSGLDTQYF.

Remarks on this clonotype: This likely stems from a read error, as it lies one base from a far larger clone. The chain recombines TRBV6-1 with TRBJ2-7; 12 nucleotides agree with TRBD2. The germline V gene encodes CDR1 MNHNS and CDR2 SASEGT. The CDR3 runs 14 residues. For the CDR3, the DNA is TGTGCCAGCAGTGGACTAGCGGGAGTCTACGAGCAGTGCTTC. This gives the protein CASSGLAGVYEQCF.

This clonotype was seen at least ten times. V usage is TRBV28 and J usage is TRBJ1-3; TRBD1 might be the D (5 bases). Deletions cut 5 bases from V and 0 bases from J, with 17 bases between. CDR3 length: 17 residues. Germline values: CDR1 MDHEN, CDR2 SYDVKM. CDR3 nucleotides: TGTGCCAGCAGTCCGCCGGGGGGAACTATCTCTGGAAACACCATATATTTT. Its protein product is CASSPPGGTISGNTIYF.

The chain carries TRBV19 and TRBJ1-4; no firm D call. In germline, CDR1 is LNHDA, CDR2 SQIVND (reference sequence). The CDR3 extends over 14 amino acids. Trimming left V 6 bases short and J 3 bases short, with 11 bases between. The DNA of the CDR3 is TGTGCCAGTAGGTCGTCGGGCTCTAATGAAAAACTGTTTTTT. Translated: CASRSSGSNEKLFF.

This clonotype was seen at least ten times. The J gene is TRBJ1-4, the V gene TRBV28; D not certain. V was pared by 6 bases and J by 0 bases, with 11 bases between. This CDR3 has 15 residues. Germline V gene data show CDR1 as MDHEN and CDR2 as SYDVKM. In DNA, the CDR3 is TGTGCCAGCAGCGTCGCGACGTCAACTAATGAAAAACTGTTTTTT. Its translation: CASSVATSTNEKLFF.

The chain recombines TRBV4-1 with TRBJ2-1; 8 nucleotides agree with TRBD2. The CDR3 loop spans 15 amino acids. The germline CDR1 and CDR2 sequences are MGHRA and YSYEKL. The trim removed 1 base at V and 6 bases at J, leaving 5 bases unmatched. CDR3 residues: CASSQVGLAGNEQFF. DNA for the CDR3: TGCGCCAGCAGCCAAGTCGGGCTAGCGGGCAATGAGCAGTTCTTC.

This clonotype occurred many times. J is TRBJ2-7 and V is TRBV2, with D possibly being TRBD2 (5 bases). CDR3 length: 13 residues. Trimming stripped 3 bases from V and 7 bases from J, with 13 bases between. Germline loops: CDR1 SNHLY, CDR2 FYNNEI. The CDR3 spells CASSERDLGEQYF. The CDR3 coding sequence is TGTGCCAGCAGTGAGAGGGATTTGGGGGAGCAGTACTTC. The whole variable domain, filled in from reference TRBV2 and TRBJ2-7, reads EPEVTQTPSHQVTQMGQEVILRCVPISNHLYFYWYRQILGQKVEFLVSFYNNEISEKSEIFDDQFSVERPDGSNFTLKIRSTKLEDSAMYFCASSERDLGEQYFGPGTRLTVT.

This clonotype has a count of ten or more. The chain combines TRBV14 with TRBJ2-3; D gene unclear. Trimming cost V 0 bases and J 6 bases, with 7 bases left between them. This CDR3 comprises 13 residues. Looked up from germline, CDR1 is SGHDN and CDR2 is FVKESK. CDR3 residues: CASSQDWSDTQYF. CDR3 in DNA: TGTGCCAGCAGCCAAGATTGGTCGGATACGCAGTATTTT.

The chain uses TRBV5-1 and TRBJ2-1; 8 bases are shared with TRBD2. The CDR3 length is 15 residues. Per the germline V gene, CDR1 is SGHRS and CDR2 is YFSETQ. V lost 4 bases and J lost 7; bases outside the gene matches: 10. This chain's CDR3 is CASSPGTRGRNEQFF. DNA of the CDR3: TGCGCCAGCAGCCCCGGGACTAGGGGAAGGAATGAGCAGTTCTTC.

This sequence joins TRBV28 and TRBJ2-2; D not certain. CDR3 length: 15 residues. Germline loops: CDR1 MDHEN, CDR2 SYDVKM. With 3 bases removed from V and 1 base from J, the gap between germline ends came to 9 bases. The CDR3 reads CASSFISGNTGELFF. Here the CDR3 DNA reads TGTGCCAGCAGTTTTATCTCAGGGAACACCGGGGAGCTGTTTTTT.

This clonotype was found a few times. The chain has TRBV19 and TRBJ1-2; D is ambiguous. V was shortened by 4 bases and J by 4 bases, with 10 bases between the two germline ends. The germline V gene has CDR1 LNHDA and CDR2 SQIVND (reference sequence). The length of the CDR3 is 13 residues. The CDR3 is CASSTGLSYGYTF. Here the CDR3 DNA reads TGTGCCAGTAGTACCGGACTTAGCTATGGCTACACCTTC.

A few counts support this clonotype. CDR3 in DNA: TGTGCCAGCAGGACCTTCGCGGGTGGCTACACCTTC. This encodes CASRTFAGGYTF. The rearrangement joins TRBV6-1 to TRBJ1-2; D uncertain. Looked up from germline, CDR1 is MNHNS and CDR2 is SASEGT. V lost 6 bases to trimming and J lost 7 bases, with 12 bases between them. The CDR3 loop spans 12 amino acids.

This clonotype was found a few times. The chain employs TRBV5-1 and TRBJ1-3; D is uncertain. V dropped 0 bases and J dropped 3 bases, with 13 bases sitting between them. Germline CDR1 SGHRS, CDR2 YFSETQ. CDR3 size: 16 residues. The CDR3 nucleotides read TGCGCCAGCAGCTTGGAGGGCTCCACCGGTGGAAACACCATATATTTT. Translating it yields CASSLEGSTGGNTIYF.

There are many counts of this clonotype. The V and J genes are TRBV5-6 and TRBJ2-1; D possibly corresponds to TRBD2 (5 bases). The germline V gene has CDR1 SGHDT and CDR2 YYEEEE. The CDR3 is 11 amino acids. The ends were cut back, 4 bases at V and 6 bases at J, with 5 bases in the middle. CDR3 residues: CASSLANEQFF. CDR3 nucleotide sequence: TGTGCCAGCAGCCTAGCCAATGAGCAGTTCTTC.

There are a few counts of this clonotype. The genes are TRBV20-1 and TRBJ1-5, with D possibly matching TRBD1 (6 bases). The CDR3 has 12 residues. Germline V gives CDR1 DFQATT, CDR2 SNEGSKA (reference sequence). V was clipped by 6 bases and J by 7 bases, with 13 bases between them. The CDR3 region is CSARGGRQPQHF. The CDR3 nucleotides read TGCAGTGCGAGGGGGGGGCGGCAGCCCCAGCATTTT.

V is TRBV9 and J is TRBJ2-1, with 12 positions matching TRBD2. This CDR3 comprises 18 residues. The germline V gene encodes CDR1 SGDLS and CDR2 YYNGEE. Germline trimming cut 3 bases from V and 5 bases from J; bases unmatched to any gene: 12. The DNA of the CDR3 is TGTGCCAGCAGCGGACGGGCCCTAGCGGGAGGGTGGAACAATGAGCAGTTCTTC. This gives the protein CASSGRALAGGWNNEQFF.

This clonotype was seen ten or more times. The rearrangement joins TRBV7-9 to TRBJ1-3; the D gene is possibly TRBD1 (6 bases). Looked up from germline, CDR1 is SEHNR and CDR2 is FQNEAQ (reference sequence). The CDR3 sequence is 14 residues long. Trimming shortened V by 5 bases and J by 2 bases, and 10 bases separated the two germline ends. CDR3 in DNA: TGTGCCAGCAGCCAGGGGTTCGCTGGAAACACCATATATTTT. Residues: CASSQGFAGNTIYF.

This clonotype was counted many times. V usage is TRBV6-1 and J usage is TRBJ2-7; 9 bases agree with TRBD2. CDR3 size: 19 residues. CDR1 and CDR2 from the germline V gene are MNHNS and SASEGT. J lost 1 base, V lost 0 bases, and 13 bases had no gene match. The CDR3 DNA reads as TGTGCCAGCAGTGAAGCGGGTATCTTAGAACTAGCGGGTTCCTACGAGCAGTACTTC. This translates into CASSEAGILELAGSYEQYF.

In this sample, this clonotype turned up a few times. The chain employs TRBV4-1 and TRBJ2-7, with unresolved D. This CDR3 spans 13 amino acids. V lost 3 bases and J 7 bases, leaving 13 bases between the germline ends. Germline V gene sequence: CDR1 MGHRA, CDR2 YSYEKL. CDR3 sequence: CASSHPVTWEQYF. The CDR3 bases are TGCGCCAGCAGCCACCCCGTGACATGGGAGCAGTACTTC.

This clonotype was recorded at least ten times. The rearrangement links TRBV28 to TRBJ2-5; no clear D. CDR3 length: 15 amino acids. Germline CDR1 and CDR2: MDHEN and SYDVKM. The V gene lost 5 bases and the J gene lost 1 base, with 14 bases spanning the gap. CDR3 protein: CASSQIERSQETQYF. The DNA for the CDR3 is TGTGCCAGCAGTCAAATCGAGAGGAGCCAAGAGACCCAGTACTTC. Full variable domain (missing parts from reference TRBV28 and TRBJ2-5): DVKVTQSSRYLVKRTGEKVFLECVQDMDHENMFWYRQDPGLGLRLIYFSYDVKMKEKGDIPEGYSVSREKKERFSLILESASTNQTSMYLCASSQIERSQETQYFGPGTRLLVL.

Many counts were recorded for this clonotype. This sequence joins TRBV9 and TRBJ2-5; the D gene is possibly TRBD2 (6 bases). Germline V lookup: CDR1 SGDLS, CDR2 YYNGEE. The CDR3 has 15 amino acids. V lost 3 bases and J lost 1, with 13 bases in between. Written as DNA, the CDR3 is TGTGCCAGCAGCGCCTCCTTAGCGGTCCAAGAGACCCAGTACTTC. Translating gives CASSASLAVQETQYF.